This TCR beta chain was sequenced in a study of blood T cell repertoires in COVID-19. Study summary: Donors in the United States, Italy and Spain gave samples during acute or convalescent COVID-19. T cells, B-cell-depleted T cells, or PBMCs supplied cDNA or gDNA.

Trimming left V 1 base short and J 4 bases short, with 13 bases between. CDR3 length equals 15 residues. CDR1 is LGHDT, CDR2 YNNKEL, per germline (reference sequence). In the authors' workflow: Reference gene primer amplification yielded estimated nucleated cell counts. TCRdb's copy holds only in-frame clones and misses some; the assay was immunoSEQ multiplex PCR. That table furnishes V, J and clone size, whereas the DNA furnished D and trimming. The sample records approximately 40,000 clones, around 90% being singletons. The V gene is TRBV3-1 (or the pseudogene TRBV3-2), the J gene TRBJ1-2, with a tentative D call TRBD1 (6 bases). The specimen was peripheral blood. This sequence was found in an elderly woman in a cohort sampled during active or convalescent COVID-19. The CDR3 here is CASSQAVGAGYGYTF. CDR3 in DNA: TGTGCCAGCAGCCAAGCCGTGGGGGCTGGCTATGGCTACACCTTC.